This T cell receptor (beta chain) appears in the sequencing data of a study of blood T cell repertoires in COVID-19. Assay used: immunoSEQ multiplex PCR; TCRdb lists only in-frame clones, some missing. The sample has tens of thousands of clones, about nine tenths seen once. Source material: peripheral blood. The clonotype originates from a woman in her 40s with active COVID-19.

CDR3 nucleotide sequence: TGTGCTAGTGGCCCCCACACGACTTACACCGGGGAGCTGTTTTTT. Translation gives CASGPHTTYTGELFF. V gene TRBV12-5 combines with J gene TRBJ2-2; D ambiguous. The length of the CDR3 is 15 residues. Germline CDR1 is LGHNT and CDR2 is FRNRAP. V shed 6 bases and J shed 3 bases, with 14 bases lying between them. The variable domain in full, with the rest retrieved from reference TRBV12-5 and TRBJ2-2, is DARVTQTPRHKVTEMGQEVTMRCQPILGHNTVFWYRQTMMQGLELLAYFRNRAPLDDSGMPKDRFSAEMPDATLATLKIQPSEPRDSAVYFCASGPHTTYTGELFFGEGSRLTVL.